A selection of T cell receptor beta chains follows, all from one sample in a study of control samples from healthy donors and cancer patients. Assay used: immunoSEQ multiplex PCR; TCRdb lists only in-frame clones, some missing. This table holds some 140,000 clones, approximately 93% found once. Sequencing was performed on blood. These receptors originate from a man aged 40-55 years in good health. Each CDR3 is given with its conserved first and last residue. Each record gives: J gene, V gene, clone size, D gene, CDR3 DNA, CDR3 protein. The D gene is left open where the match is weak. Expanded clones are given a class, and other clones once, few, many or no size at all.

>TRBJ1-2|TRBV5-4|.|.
TGTGCCAGCAGCCCCACAGGCTCCCGAGGGGCATATGGCTACACCTTC
CASSPTGSRGAYGYTF
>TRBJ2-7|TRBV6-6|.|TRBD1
TGTGCCAGCAGTCAGACCGGGACAGGGGCGATCCTAAGCTCCTACGAGCAGTACTTC
CASSQTGTGAILSSYEQYF
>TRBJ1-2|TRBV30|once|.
TGTGCCTGGACAACGCAGGGACTAGGGACCTATGGCTACACCTTC
CAWTTQGLGTYGYTF
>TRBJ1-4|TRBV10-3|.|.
TGTGCCATCAGTACTGGGGAGGCGTCTAATGAAAAACTGTTTTTT
CAISTGEASNEKLFF
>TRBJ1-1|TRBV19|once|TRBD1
TGTGCCAGTAGTATAGGGACAGGGGGCACTGAAGCTTTCTTT
CASSIGTGGTEAFF
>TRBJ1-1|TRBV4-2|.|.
TGTGCCAGCAGCCAAGATCTGTTGGGGGGAGCTTTCTTT
CASSQDLLGGAFF
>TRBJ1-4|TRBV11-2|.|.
TGTGCCAGCAGCTTAGGAGGCACTAATGAAAAACTGTTTTTT
CASSLGGTNEKLFF
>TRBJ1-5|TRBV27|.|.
TGTGCCAGCAGTTTACGGGGTAGCAATCAGCCCCAGCATTTT
CASSLRGSNQPQHF
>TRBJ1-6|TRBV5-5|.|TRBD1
TGTGCCAGCAGCCTCCGGGACAGGGGAAATTTGGGTTCACCCCTCCACTTT
CASSLRDRGNLGSPLHF
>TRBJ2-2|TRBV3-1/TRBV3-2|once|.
TGTGCCAGCAGCCCAATCACAGGATCCACCGGGGAGCTGTTTTTT
CASSPITGSTGELFF
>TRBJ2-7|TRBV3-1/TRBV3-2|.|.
TGTGCCAGCAGCCGAACGACTCGGACAGTCGAGCAGTACTTC
CASSRTTRTVEQYF
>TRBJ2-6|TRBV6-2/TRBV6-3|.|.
TGTGCCAGCAGCCGCCCGGCTTGGTGGGGGTCTGGGGCCAACGTCCTGACTTTC
CASSRPAWWGSGANVLTF
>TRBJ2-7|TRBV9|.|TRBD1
TGTGCCAGCAGCGTAGGGACAGGGGCCAACGAGCAGTACTTC
CASSVGTGANEQYF
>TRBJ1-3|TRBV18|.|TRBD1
TGTGCCAGCTCACCGGAACAGGGGGTGATCTCTGGAAACACCATATATTTT
CASSPEQGVISGNTIYF
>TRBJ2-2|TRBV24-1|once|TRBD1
TGTGCCACCAGTGGACAGGGCACCGGGGAGCTGTTTTTT
CATSGQGTGELFF
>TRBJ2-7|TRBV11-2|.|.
TGTGCCAGCAGCTTAAGGTTCTCCGGGGCCCGGATCGAGCAGTACTTC
CASSLRFSGARIEQYF
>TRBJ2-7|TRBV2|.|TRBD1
TGTGCCAGCAGGGAGACAGGGGGCGTCTACGAGCAGTACTTC
CASRETGGVYEQYF
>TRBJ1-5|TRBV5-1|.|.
TGCGCCAGCAGCTTGGGGGGGACCTCCGGACAGCCCCAGCATTTT
CASSLGGTSGQPQHF
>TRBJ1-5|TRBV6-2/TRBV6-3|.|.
TGTGCCAGCAGCCAAGACAGATATCAGCCCCAGCATTTT
CASSQDRYQPQHF
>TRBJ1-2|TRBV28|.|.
TGTGCCAGCAGACAAATCCTGAGCTACACCTTC
CASRQILSYTF
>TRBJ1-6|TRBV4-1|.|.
TGCGCCAGCACCGTGGGGGGCGGGGGTTCACCCCTCCACTTT
CASTVGGGGSPLHF
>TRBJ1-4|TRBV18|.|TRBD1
TGTGCCAGCCGACAGGGGACTAATGAAAAACTGTTTTTT
CASRQGTNEKLFF
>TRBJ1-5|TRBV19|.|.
TGTGCCAGTAGTACCGGGGTTCCCAATCAGCCCCAGCATTTT
CASSTGVPNQPQHF
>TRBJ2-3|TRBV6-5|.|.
TGTGCCAGCAGGGCTAGCACAGATACGCAGTATTTT
CASRASTDTQYF
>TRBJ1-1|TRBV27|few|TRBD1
TGTGCCAGCAGTCCTGCGGGACAGGGCACTGAAGCTTTCTTT
CASSPAGQGTEAFF
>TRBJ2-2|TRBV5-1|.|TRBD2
TGCGCCAGCAGCTTGACGGGCGGGGGACTATTACCACTTACCGGGGAGCTGTTTTTT
CASSLTGGGLLPLTGELFF
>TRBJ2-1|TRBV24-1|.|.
TGTGCCACCAGTGATTTGACAGGGTACAATGAGCAGTTCTTC
CATSDLTGYNEQFF
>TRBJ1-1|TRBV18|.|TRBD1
TGTGCCAGCCGACAGGGAAACACTGAAGCTTTCTTT
CASRQGNTEAFF
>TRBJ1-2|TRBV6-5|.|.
TGTGCCAGCAGTTACTCGTACAGCCTGATGAACGGCTACACCTTC
CASSYSYSLMNGYTF
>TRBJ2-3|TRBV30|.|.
TGTGCCTGGAGTGTAAGCCAGAGAGATACGCAGTATTTT
CAWSVSQRDTQYF
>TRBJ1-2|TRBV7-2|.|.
TGTGCCAGCAGCATATACAGGGTCAACTATGGCTACACCTTC
CASSIYRVNYGYTF
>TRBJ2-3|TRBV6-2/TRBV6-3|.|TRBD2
TGTGCCAGCAGTATCCAATTGACTAGCGGGGATACGCAGTATTTT
CASSIQLTSGDTQYF
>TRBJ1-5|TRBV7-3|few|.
TGTGCCAGCAGCCAGGGCCCAGGGCAGCCCCAGCATTTT
CASSQGPGQPQHF
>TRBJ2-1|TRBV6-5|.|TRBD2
TGTGCCAGCAGTTACGAACTAGCGGGGGGGAATGAGCAGTTCTTC
CASSYELAGGNEQFF
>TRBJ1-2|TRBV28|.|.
TGTGCCAGCAGCCCGGGGGGAACGTCGAACTATGGCTACACCTTC
CASSPGGTSNYGYTF
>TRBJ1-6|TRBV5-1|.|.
TGCGCCAGCAGTGCAGGAGACTATAATTCACCCCTCCACTTT
CASSAGDYNSPLHF
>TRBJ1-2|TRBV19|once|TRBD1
TGTGCCAGTAGTCAGACAGGGAGAAGGGAGAAGAATGGCTACACCTTC
CASSQTGRREKNGYTF
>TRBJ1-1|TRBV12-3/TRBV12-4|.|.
TGTGCCAGCTCCTTCCCGGACGGCGCCGAAGCTTTCTTT
CASSFPDGAEAFF
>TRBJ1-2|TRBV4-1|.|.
TGCGCCAGCAGCCAAGGGGGCCACCAGCACTATGGCTACACCTTC
CASSQGGHQHYGYTF
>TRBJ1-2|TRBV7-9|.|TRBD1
TGTGCCAGCAGCTTAGACAGGGGGATTAGCTACACCTTC
CASSLDRGISYTF
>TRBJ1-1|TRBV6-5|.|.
TGTGCCAGCAGTTACTCGACAGGAAGAACTGAAGCTTTCTTT
CASSYSTGRTEAFF
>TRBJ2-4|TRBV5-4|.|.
TGTGCCAGCAGCTTTTGGGGCCGATCCAAAAACATTCAGTACTTC
CASSFWGRSKNIQYF
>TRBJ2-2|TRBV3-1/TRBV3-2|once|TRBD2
TGTGCCAGCAGCCACCTAGCGGTCCACACCGGGGAGCTGTTTTTT
CASSHLAVHTGELFF
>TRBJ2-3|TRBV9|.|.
TGTGCCAGCAGCGTAGGGGATAGCAGCACAGATACGCAGTATTTT
CASSVGDSSTDTQYF
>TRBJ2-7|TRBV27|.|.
TGTGCCAGCAGTTTTTCCGGGACGGGCGGAGAGCAGTACTTC
CASSFSGTGGEQYF
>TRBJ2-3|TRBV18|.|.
TGTGCCAGCTCACCACGGGGCCGGCCAGATACGCAGTATTTT
CASSPRGRPDTQYF
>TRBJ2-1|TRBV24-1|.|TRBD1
TGTGCCACCAGGACAAACGACAGGGGCATATACAATGAGCAGTTCTTC
CATRTNDRGIYNEQFF
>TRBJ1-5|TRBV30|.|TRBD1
TGTGCCTGGAGTTTCGGACAGGGCCCCCAGCATTTT
CAWSFGQGPQHF
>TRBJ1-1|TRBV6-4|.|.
TGTGCCAGCAGTGTAGATGGAAACACTGAAGCTTTCTTT
CASSVDGNTEAFF
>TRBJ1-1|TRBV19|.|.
TGTGCCAGTAACTGGGGGAGTAACACTGAAGCTTTCTTT
CASNWGSNTEAFF
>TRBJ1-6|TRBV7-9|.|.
TGTGCCAGCAGCTTAGCAGGGGCGCATGGTTCACCCCTCCACTTT
CASSLAGAHGSPLHF
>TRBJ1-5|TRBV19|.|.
TGTGCCAGTAGCCCGGGGTTTCGGCCCCAGCATTTT
CASSPGFRPQHF